This T cell receptor beta chain was recovered during a study of CD8 T cells in ankylosing spondylitis. MiXCR was run by TCRdb on the 5' RACE reads, yielding one entry per CDR3 protein. The sample includes about 360,000 distinct CDR3 sequences, roughly 20% of them seen just once. The CDR3 is made up of 17 amino acids. CDR1 and CDR2 (germline): SEHNR, FQNEAQ (reference sequence). V gave up 0 bases and J gave up 1 base, with 16 bases separating them. V gene TRBV7-9 combines with J gene TRBJ2-7, with D possibly matching TRBD2 (6 bases). The receptor was isolated from a male donor with ankylosing spondylitis or in good health (not recorded which). Sequencing used blood, either unsorted or a sorted T cell fraction (not recorded which). The CDR3 reads CASSLASAGPESYEQYF. CDR3 sequence (DNA): TGTGCCAGCAGCTTAGCGTCGGCGGGGCCTGAATCCTACGAGCAGTACTTC.